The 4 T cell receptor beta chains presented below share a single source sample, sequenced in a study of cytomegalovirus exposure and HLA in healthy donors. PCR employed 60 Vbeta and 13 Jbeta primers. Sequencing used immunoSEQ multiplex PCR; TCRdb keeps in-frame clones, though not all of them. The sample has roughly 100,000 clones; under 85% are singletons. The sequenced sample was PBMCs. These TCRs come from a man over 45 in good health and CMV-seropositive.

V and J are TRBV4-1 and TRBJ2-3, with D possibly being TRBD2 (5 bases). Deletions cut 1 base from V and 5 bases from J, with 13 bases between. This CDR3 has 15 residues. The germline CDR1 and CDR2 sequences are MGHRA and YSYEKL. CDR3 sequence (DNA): TGCGCCAGCAGCCAAGGCAGCGGAGGCAGAGATACGCAGTATTTT. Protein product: CASSQGSGGRDTQYF.

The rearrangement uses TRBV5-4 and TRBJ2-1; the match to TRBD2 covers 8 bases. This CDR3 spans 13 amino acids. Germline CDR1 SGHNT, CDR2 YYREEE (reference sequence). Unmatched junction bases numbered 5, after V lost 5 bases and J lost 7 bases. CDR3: CASSAGLVNEQFF. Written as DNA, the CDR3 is TGTGCCAGCAGTGCGGGACTAGTTAATGAGCAGTTCTTC.

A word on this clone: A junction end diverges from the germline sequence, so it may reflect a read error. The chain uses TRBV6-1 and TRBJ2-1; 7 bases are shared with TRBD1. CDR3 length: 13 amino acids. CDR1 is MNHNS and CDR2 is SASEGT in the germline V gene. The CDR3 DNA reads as TGTGCCAGCAGTCGGACAGGCTACTATGAGCAGTTCTTC. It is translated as CASSRTGYYEQFF.

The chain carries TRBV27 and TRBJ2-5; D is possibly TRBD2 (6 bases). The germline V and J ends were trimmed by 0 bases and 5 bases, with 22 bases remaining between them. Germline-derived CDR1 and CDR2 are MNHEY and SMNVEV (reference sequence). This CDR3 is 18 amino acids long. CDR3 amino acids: CASSLSEPAGWGGETQYF. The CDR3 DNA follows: TGTGCCAGCAGTTTATCGGAACCTGCGGGATGGGGCGGTGAGACCCAGTACTTC.